The 25 T cell receptor beta chains below come from one sample, sequenced in a study of T cell responses to AZD1222 COVID-19 vaccine. Measured with immunoSEQ multiplex PCR; TCRdb has only the in-frame clones, and not every one. The sample consists of some 120,000 clones, over 85% of them appearing once. The specimen comprised peripheral blood, sampled on day 0 of AZD1222 vaccination. The source is an adult in good health.

The chain is built from TRBV2 and TRBJ1-3; TRBD1 matches 9 bases. Germline CDR1 reads SNHLY; CDR2 reads FYNNEI. The CDR3 extends over 16 amino acids. V trimming: 6 bases; J trimming: 5 bases; junction bases outside the gene matches: 11. The CDR3 region has the DNA TGTGCCAGCAGCCCAACCGGGACAGGGAGGAGAAACACCATATATTTT. It is translated as CASSPTGTGRRNTIYF.

The chain is built from TRBV7-6 and TRBJ2-7, with D perhaps TRBD1 (6 bases). The CDR3 has 14 residues. Germline V CDR1 and CDR2: SGHVS, FNYEAQ. Between the trimmed V and J ends, which lost 4 bases and 6 bases, there was a span of 16 bases. As DNA, the CDR3 is TGTGCCAGCAGCTCCCTAGGGGGAACGAGCGAGCAGTACTTC. The encoded protein is CASSSLGGTSEQYF.

In DNA, the CDR3 is TGTGCCAGCAGGGTTCTAGCGGGGTCCGGAGATACGCAGTATTTT. As protein: CASRVLAGSGDTQYF. The V and J genes are TRBV2 and TRBJ2-3; 9 bases map to TRBD2. CDR1 and CDR2 from the germline V gene are SNHLY and FYNNEI. The CDR3 totals 15 residues. After removal of 6 bases from V and 5 bases from J, the junction contained 9 bases not matched to a gene. The full variable domain, with the rest looked up from reference TRBV2 and TRBJ2-3, is EPEVTQTPSHQVTQMGQEVILRCVPISNHLYFYWYRQILGQKVEFLVSFYNNEISEKSEIFDDQFSVERPDGSNFTLKIRSTKLEDSAMYFCASRVLAGSGDTQYFGPGTRLTVL.

This clone was seen a few times. V usage is TRBV3-1 (or the pseudogene TRBV3-2) and J usage is TRBJ2-7; the match to TRBD2 covers 11 bases. Germline values: CDR1 LGHDT, CDR2 YNNKEL (reference sequence). The junction had 8 bases not matched to a gene; V was cut back by 0 bases and J by 4 bases. The length of the CDR3 is 17 residues. The CDR3 spells CASSQEGVAGGSYEQYF. The CDR3 DNA follows: TGTGCCAGCAGCCAAGAGGGGGTAGCGGGAGGGAGTTACGAGCAGTACTTC.

The CDR3 is CASSPGRPLTEAFF. As DNA, the CDR3 is TGTGCCAGCTCCCCCGGGAGGCCGTTGACTGAAGCTTTCTTT. The chain has TRBV18 and TRBJ1-1, with D uncertain. Trimming pared 6 bases from V and 5 bases from J, leaving 16 bases between. This CDR3 has 14 residues. Germline CDR1 and CDR2: KGHSH and LQKENI.

The genes are TRBV12-3 or TRBV12-4 and TRBJ1-2, with D perhaps matching TRBD1 (5 bases). The CDR3 is 13 amino acids. Trimming left V 7 bases short and J 7 bases short, with 16 bases between. In nucleotides, the CDR3 is TGTGCCAGCATCGAGGACACTCGAGGTGGCTACACCTTC. Its protein is CASIEDTRGGYTF.

The V and J genes are TRBV6-5 and TRBJ2-5, with D unresolved. The CDR3 totals 13 residues. The germline V gene encodes CDR1 MNHEY and CDR2 SVGAGI. The germline V and J ends were trimmed by 6 bases and 4 bases, with 12 bases remaining between them. In DNA form, the CDR3 reads TGTGCCAGCAGGATCGGTGGTCTAGAGACCCAGTACTTC. Translated: CASRIGGLETQYF.

The chain recombines TRBV6-6 with TRBJ2-1; the D gene is possibly TRBD1 (6 bases). The CDR3 runs to 15 residues. From germline, CDR1 is MNHNY and CDR2 SVGAGI (reference sequence). V was clipped by 6 bases and J by 0 bases, with 12 bases between them. The CDR3 DNA reads as TGTGCCAGCAGGACTACAGGGAGCTCCTACAATGAGCAGTTCTTC. Translation gives CASRTTGSSYNEQFF.

The chain carries TRBV6-1 and TRBJ1-1, with 10 bases matching TRBD1. Germline V CDR1 and CDR2: MNHNS, SASEGT. V lost 1 base and J lost 1; bases outside the gene matches: 3. The length of the CDR3 is 16 residues. CDR3 bases: TGTGCCAGCAGTGAAGGGACAGGGGGACAGAACACTGAAGCTTTCTTT. Translating gives CASSEGTGGQNTEAFF.

The rearrangement joins TRBV6-5 to TRBJ1-5; D call uncertain. This CDR3 is 13 amino acids long. Germline loops: CDR1 MNHEY, CDR2 SVGAGI. The V and J ends lost 0 bases and 7 bases respectively, with 7 bases between them. DNA of the CDR3: TGTGCCAGCAGTTACTCGAAGGGACAGCCCCAGCATTTT. The encoded protein is CASSYSKGQPQHF.

The rearrangement uses TRBV30 and TRBJ1-2; 7 bases agree with TRBD1. The ends lost 2 bases at V and 4 bases at J; junction bases unmatched: 19. The CDR3 consists of 18 residues. CDR1 is GTSNPN and CDR2 is SVGIG in the germline V gene (reference sequence). CDR3: CAWSPPLRGPLRFYGYTF. The DNA for the CDR3 is TGTGCCTGGAGTCCTCCTTTAAGGGGGCCACTTCGATTCTATGGCTACACCTTC.

The rearrangement joins TRBV30 to TRBJ1-1, with no clear D. CDR3 size: 11 residues. V dropped 2 bases and J dropped 9 bases, with 10 bases sitting between them. Germline V gives CDR1 GTSNPN, CDR2 SVGIG (reference sequence). DNA for the CDR3: TGTGCCTGGAGTCTTGGCCGGCAAGCTTTCTTT. Its protein product is CAWSLGRQAFF.

This clone showed up just once. J is TRBJ1-1 and V is TRBV4-1, with D uncertain. Germline V gives CDR1 MGHRA, CDR2 YSYEKL. The ends were cut back, 0 bases at V and 1 base at J, with 21 bases in the middle. This CDR3 is 19 amino acids long. CDR3 protein: CASSQDPTGYGLRNTEAFF. The CDR3 nucleotides read TGCGCCAGCAGCCAAGATCCTACGGGTTATGGACTTAGGAACACTGAAGCTTTCTTT.

The chain has TRBV27 and TRBJ2-7, with TRBD1 matching over 7 bases. The J segment lost 4 bases and the V segment lost 7 bases, leaving 10 bases of the junction unmatched. CDR3 length equals 14 residues. CDR1 MNHEY and CDR2 SMNVEV come from the germline V gene (reference sequence). The CDR3 reads CASNSGTAAYEQYF. The CDR3 DNA reads as TGTGCCAGCAATTCCGGGACAGCAGCTTACGAGCAGTACTTC.

V and J are TRBV19 and TRBJ2-2; tentatively, D is TRBD2 (5 bases). With 6 bases removed from V and 1 base from J, the gap between germline ends came to 9 bases. Looked up from germline, CDR1 is LNHDA and CDR2 is SQIVND (reference sequence). The CDR3 is made up of 14 amino acids. The DNA for the CDR3 is TGTGCCAGTAGGAGGAGCGGGAACACCGGGGAGCTGTTTTTT. This sequence encodes CASRRSGNTGELFF.

This chain uses TRBV7-6 with TRBJ1-6; D ambiguous. The CDR3 extends over 14 amino acids. V shed 3 bases and J shed 7 bases, with 10 bases lying between them. Germline-derived CDR1 and CDR2 are SGHVS and FNYEAQ. The CDR3 sequence is CASSFNSLNSPLHF. CDR3 coding DNA: TGTGCCAGCAGCTTCAACTCCCTGAATTCACCCCTCCACTTT.

V usage is TRBV30 and J usage is TRBJ1-5, with D hard to call. Germline V lookup: CDR1 GTSNPN, CDR2 SVGIG (reference sequence). V gave up 1 base and J gave up 9 bases, with 13 bases separating them. The CDR3 consists of 13 residues. The CDR3 is CAWSGAGLGPQHF. The CDR3 DNA follows: TGTGCCTGGAGTGGGGCCGGACTCGGGCCCCAGCATTTT.

V gene TRBV5-3 combines with J gene TRBJ1-2, with TRBD1 as a possible D gene (6 bases). TRBV5-3 is an open reading frame, and its role is uncertain. This CDR3 is built from 16 residues. The V end lost 4 bases, the J end lost 0 bases, and 16 bases lay between the germline ends. The CDR3 protein is CARSRGEPETNYGYTF. The CDR3 DNA reads TGTGCCAGAAGCAGGGGGGAGCCCGAAACTAACTATGGCTACACCTTC.

This clone was found a few times. V usage is TRBV28 and J usage is TRBJ1-2; the D is unclear. CDR3 length: 13 amino acids. V was trimmed by 5 bases and J by 1 base, leaving 8 bases between them. CDR1 and CDR2 from the germline V gene are MDHEN and SYDVKM. Here the CDR3 DNA reads TGTGCCAGCAGTCGCCGGGATAACTATGGCTACACCTTC. Encoded protein: CASSRRDNYGYTF.

This clone appeared a single time. The rearrangement joins TRBV9 to TRBJ2-7; 10 bases align to TRBD2. CDR1 is SGDLS and CDR2 is YYNGEE in the germline V gene. V gave up 2 bases and J gave up 1 base; unmatched junction bases: 6. The CDR3 runs 16 residues. In DNA, the CDR3 is TGTGCCAGCAGCGTTTTAGCGGGGGGCGGATCCTACGAGCAGTACTTC. This encodes CASSVLAGGGSYEQYF.

This chain connects TRBV18 to TRBJ1-2, with a weak D call TRBD1 (5 bases). Germline V gene lookup returns CDR1 KGHSH and CDR2 LQKENI. Trimming cost V 3 bases and J 3 bases, with 20 bases left between them. This CDR3 spans 17 amino acids. CDR3: CASSPGVGGGTDYGYTF. The CDR3, as DNA: TGTGCCAGCTCACCGGGCGTTGGCGGAGGGACGGACTATGGCTACACCTTC.

This CDR3 reads CSARTSGTGELFF. CDR3 DNA: TGCAGCGCCCGGACTAGCGGGACCGGGGAGCTGTTTTTT. The chain joins TRBV29-1 to TRBJ2-2; 11 bases line up with TRBD2. The CDR3 consists of 13 residues. The germline V gene encodes CDR1 SQVTM and CDR2 ANQGSEA. The junction had 3 bases not matched to a gene; V was cut back by 7 bases and J by 5 bases.

The chain joins TRBV7-2 to TRBJ2-5; TRBD2 matches 12 bases. The V segment lost 5 bases and the J segment 5 bases; nucleotides outside the gene matches: 9. In germline, CDR1 is SGHTA, CDR2 FQGNSA. CDR3 length equals 16 residues. The CDR3 loop reads CASSPPGLAGLETQYF. For the CDR3, the DNA is TGTGCCAGCAGCCCTCCCGGACTAGCGGGGTTGGAGACCCAGTACTTC. The complete variable domain, with remaining parts taken from reference TRBV7-2 and TRBJ2-5, reads GAGVSQSPSNKVTEKGKDVELRCDPISGHTALYWYRQSLGQGLEFLIYFQGNSAPDKSGLPSDRFSAERTGGSVSTLTIQRTQQEDSAVYLCASSPPGLAGLETQYFGPGTRLLVL.

V is TRBV7-2 and J is TRBJ2-2; D unresolved. The CDR3 length is 14 residues. Trimming shortened V by 7 bases and J by 4 bases, and 13 bases separated the two germline ends. CDR1 is SGHTA and CDR2 is FQGNSA in the germline V gene. CDR3: CASTKRGRTGELFF. DNA of the CDR3: TGTGCCAGCACAAAAAGAGGACGCACCGGGGAGCTGTTTTTT. The full variable domain, in which reference TRBV7-2 and TRBJ2-2 provide the parts outside the CDR3, is GAGVSQSPSNKVTEKGKDVELRCDPISGHTALYWYRQSLGQGLEFLIYFQGNSAPDKSGLPSDRFSAERTGGSVSTLTIQRTQQEDSAVYLCASTKRGRTGELFFGEGSRLTVL.

The chain couples TRBV5-1 to TRBJ1-5, with no clear D. Germline CDR1 reads SGHRS; CDR2 reads YFSETQ. Trimming took 0 bases from V and 0 from J, leaving 7 bases between them. The CDR3 is made up of 15 amino acids. The CDR3 sequence: CASSLDSNSNQPQHF. In nucleotides, the CDR3 is TGCGCCAGCAGCTTGGACAGTAATAGCAATCAGCCCCAGCATTTT.